The 29 T cell receptor beta chains below come from one sample, sequenced in a study of T-cell memory formation after mild COVID-19. MiXCR, applied by TCRdb to the 5' RACE reads, yields one record per CDR3 protein. The sample contains 400,000 to 500,000 distinct CDR3 sequences, more than 15% of which appear only once. What was sequenced was PBMCs or a T cell subset sorted from them (not recorded which). These receptors all come from a man between 18 and 35 years old who had mild COVID-19 (a few samples of this study predate the infection). Cell type and time point are not known.

This clonotype was recorded a few times. The chain carries TRBV6-5 and TRBJ1-6; D is uncertain. Germline CDR1 is MNHEY and CDR2 is SVGAGI. The CDR3 spans 12 residues. Trimming pared 5 bases from V and 7 bases from J, leaving 6 bases between. The CDR3 here is CASSIRNSPLHF. For the CDR3, the DNA is TGTGCCAGCAGTATTAGGAATTCACCCCTCCACTTT.

The table lists this clonotype with a few counts. The chain couples TRBV4-1 to TRBJ2-1; D might be TRBD2 (5 bases). CDR1 MGHRA and CDR2 YSYEKL come from the germline V gene. The CDR3 contains 15 residues. V gave up 2 bases and J gave up 7 bases, with 15 bases separating them. The CDR3 nucleotides are TGCGCCAGCAGCCAACTCCTGCCCCGGGAAAATGAGCAGTTCTTC. Its protein is CASSQLLPRENEQFF.

This clonotype was detected only a few times. This rearrangement joins TRBV6-4 to TRBJ2-7; TRBD1 might be the D (8 bases). The CDR3 runs 16 residues. Per the germline V gene, CDR1 is MRHNA and CDR2 is SNTAGT. Deletions cut 2 bases from V and 4 bases from J, with 18 bases between. This CDR3 is CASSDARGQGGYEQYF. The CDR3 DNA follows: TGTGCCAGCAGTGACGCGCGAGGACAGGGAGGGTACGAGCAGTACTTC.

This clonotype was counted many times. The J gene is TRBJ2-5, the V gene TRBV10-3; D possibly corresponds to TRBD1 (5 bases). The CDR3 spans 13 residues. V dropped 5 bases and J dropped 1 base, with 8 bases sitting between them. Germline CDR1 ENHRY, CDR2 SYGVKD. CDR3 bases: TGTGCCATCAGTAACAGGAGCCAAGAGACCCAGTACTTC. This gives the protein CAISNRSQETQYF.

This clonotype was observed a few times. The V gene is TRBV7-2, the J gene TRBJ1-4, with a weak D call TRBD1 (5 bases). The germline gives CDR1 SGHTA, CDR2 FQGNSA. The CDR3 runs 15 residues. V shed 5 bases and J shed 0 bases, with 10 bases lying between them. DNA of the CDR3: TGTGCCAGCAGCCTCGGGGGTACAACTAATGAAAAACTGTTTTTT. Its translation: CASSLGGTTNEKLFF.

This clonotype came up a few times. The chain employs TRBV2 and TRBJ2-1; 7 nucleotides agree with TRBD1. The germline V gene has CDR1 SNHLY and CDR2 FYNNEI. The V gene end was trimmed by 5 bases and the J gene end by 2 bases; junction bases not matched to a gene: 6. The CDR3 covers 15 residues. The DNA of the CDR3 is TGTGCCAGCAGTCCCGACAGGGCCACCTACAATGAGCAGTTCTTC. It yields the protein CASSPDRATYNEQFF.

The V and J genes are TRBV6-5 and TRBJ1-1; D possibly corresponds to TRBD1 (5 bases). Trimming stripped 6 bases from V and 0 bases from J, with 17 bases between. The CDR3 spans 16 residues. Germline V gene lookup returns CDR1 MNHEY and CDR2 SVGAGI. CDR3: CASSWLGAFMNTEAFF. CDR3 DNA sequence: TGTGCCAGCAGCTGGCTAGGGGCGTTCATGAACACTGAAGCTTTCTTT.

The chain is built from TRBV28 and TRBJ2-3; 8 bases map to TRBD1. CDR1 MDHEN and CDR2 SYDVKM come from the germline V gene. This CDR3 is built from 14 residues. Germline trimming cut 3 bases from V and 7 bases from J; bases unmatched to any gene: 6. CDR3 sequence reads: CASSLPPGGHTQYF. The CDR3 nucleotides read TGTGCCAGCAGTTTGCCTCCAGGGGGCCATACGCAGTATTTT.

This chain joins TRBV4-1 and TRBJ2-7; no reliable D call. Germline V gene data show CDR1 as MGHRA and CDR2 as YSYEKL. This CDR3 spans 15 amino acids. V lost 1 base and J 0 bases, leaving 10 bases between the germline ends. The CDR3, as DNA: TGCGCCAGCAGCCAAGTTGGTACCTCCTCCTACGAGCAGTACTTC. Encoded protein: CASSQVGTSSYEQYF.

The J gene is TRBJ2-3, the V gene TRBV27, with a weak D call TRBD1 (5 bases). The germline V gene encodes CDR1 MNHEY and CDR2 SMNVEV (reference sequence). The CDR3 runs to 14 residues. V lost 4 bases and J 0 bases, leaving 8 bases between the germline ends. This chain's CDR3 is CASSSGISTDTQYF. The CDR3, as DNA: TGTGCCAGCAGTTCAGGGATTAGCACAGATACGCAGTATTTT.

The chain recombines TRBV5-1 with TRBJ2-2; the D is unclear. CDR3 length: 14 residues. Trimming stripped 4 bases from V and 5 bases from J, with 12 bases between. Germline V gene data show CDR1 as SGHRS and CDR2 as YFSETQ. The chain's CDR3 is CASSPMVPTGELFF. In DNA form, the CDR3 reads TGCGCCAGCAGCCCTATGGTGCCTACCGGGGAGCTGTTTTTT.

This clonotype was seen more than once but under ten times. J is TRBJ2-5 and V is TRBV5-1, with TRBD1 matching over 10 bases. The CDR3 runs to 14 residues. J lost 5 bases, V lost 4 bases, and 5 bases had no gene match. CDR1 is SGHRS, CDR2 YFSETQ, per germline. The CDR3, as DNA: TGCGCCAGCAGCCGACAGGGGGCCGAGGAGACCCAGTACTTC. It translates to CASSRQGAEETQYF.

This chain uses TRBV21-1 with TRBJ2-6; the table's D call of TRBD1 was not tested on the DNA. TRBV21-1 is listed as a pseudogene. The CDR3 is 18 residues long. In nucleotides, the CDR3 is TGTGCCAGCAGCAAGCACCGGGACGGGCGCTCTGGGGCCAACGTCCTGACTTTC. Translating gives CASSKHRDGRSGANVLTF.

The rearrangement uses TRBV20-1 and TRBJ1-1, with 10 nucleotides matching TRBD1. The ends lost 3 bases at V and 5 bases at J; junction bases unmatched: 3. The CDR3 is 13 amino acids. Germline V gene data show CDR1 as DFQATT and CDR2 as SNEGSKA (reference sequence). The CDR3 DNA reads TGCAGTGCTAGTGGACAGGGGGAAACTGAAGCTTTCTTT. It specifies CSASGQGETEAFF.

The rearrangement links TRBV6-6 to TRBJ1-4, with 7 bases matching TRBD1. V lost 5 bases, J lost 2 bases, and 8 bases stayed unmatched. The CDR3 runs 16 residues. Looked up from germline, CDR1 is MNHNY and CDR2 is SVGAGI (reference sequence). The CDR3 spells CASSKTGSSTNEKLFF. The CDR3 bases are TGTGCCAGCAGTAAGACAGGGAGCTCTACTAATGAAAAACTGTTTTTT.

The chain is built from TRBV20-1 and TRBJ2-1; D remains ambiguous. CDR1 and CDR2 from the germline V gene are DFQATT and SNEGSKA (reference sequence). The germline V and J ends were trimmed by 1 base and 4 bases, with 11 bases remaining between them. The CDR3 runs 14 residues. The CDR3 region is CSARGGNIYNEQFF. CDR3 bases: TGCAGTGCTAGAGGCGGAAACATATACAATGAGCAGTTCTTC.

Only a few counts were recorded for this clonotype. J is TRBJ2-2 and V is TRBV5-5; 8 bases fit TRBD1. The CDR3 totals 15 residues. Trimming took 4 bases from V and 5 from J; bases not matched to a gene: 7. The germline CDR1 and CDR2 sequences are SGHKS and YYEKEE (reference sequence). CDR3 sequence: CASSKQGAGTGELFF. CDR3 in DNA: TGTGCCAGCAGCAAGCAGGGGGCCGGGACCGGGGAGCTGTTTTTT.

There are many counts of this clonotype. The chain uses TRBV12-3 or TRBV12-4 and TRBJ2-1, with D possibly being TRBD2 (6 bases). Trimming removed 7 bases from V and 10 bases from J, with 20 bases in between. The CDR3 is made up of 14 amino acids. In DNA, the CDR3 is TGTGCCAGCACCCGACTAGGGGAGCAGGGCGAGCAGTTCTTC. Protein sequence: CASTRLGEQGEQFF.

The chain links TRBV4-1 to TRBJ1-5; D unclear. This CDR3 is built from 14 residues. Germline V gives CDR1 MGHRA, CDR2 YSYEKL. Trimming removed 4 bases from V and 8 bases from J, with 15 bases in between. The CDR3 bases are TGCGCCAGCAGCCCTGAGGACCATTTGGAGCCCCAGCATTTT. Protein: CASSPEDHLEPQHF.

The genes are TRBV11-2 and TRBJ2-7; 9 nucleotides match TRBD1. The junction had 3 bases not matched to a gene; V was cut back by 3 bases and J by 3 bases. The CDR3 has 14 amino acids. The germline V gene encodes CDR1 SGHAT and CDR2 FQNNGV. The CDR3 is CASSFSDRGYEQYF. The CDR3, as DNA: TGTGCCAGCAGCTTCTCGGACAGGGGCTACGAGCAGTACTTC.

The gene calls are TRBV5-1 and TRBJ2-5, with 9 nucleotides matching TRBD1. The CDR3 totals 15 residues. The junction had 8 bases not matched to a gene; V was cut back by 4 bases and J by 4 bases. The germline V gene has CDR1 SGHRS and CDR2 YFSETQ. CDR3 in DNA: TGCGCCAGCAGCCCCCGGACAGGGGAGGGAGAGACCCAGTACTTC. The encoded protein is CASSPRTGEGETQYF.

This sequence joins TRBV6-5 and TRBJ2-1; 9 bases align to TRBD2. Germline CDR1 MNHEY, CDR2 SVGAGI. After removal of 4 bases from V and 9 bases from J, the junction contained 10 bases not matched to a gene. The CDR3 covers 15 residues. The CDR3 sequence is CASSSPGLAHCEQFF. DNA for the CDR3: TGTGCCAGCAGTTCCCCTGGACTAGCGCATTGTGAGCAGTTCTTC.

The chain joins TRBV5-6 to TRBJ2-1, with 7 bases matching TRBD2. The junction had 9 bases not matched to a gene; V was cut back by 3 bases and J by 15 bases. Germline values: CDR1 SGHDT, CDR2 YYEEEE. The CDR3 totals 12 residues. The CDR3 coding sequence is TGTGCCAGCAGCTCAAGGCGGGGGTATTCGTTCTTC. Translated, it gives CASSSRRGYSFF.

This clonotype was observed a few times. The chain uses TRBV4-1 and TRBJ2-5, with TRBD1 as a possible D gene (6 bases). V lost 5 bases, J lost 5 bases, and 12 bases lay in between. This CDR3 comprises 13 residues. Germline V gene sequence: CDR1 MGHRA, CDR2 YSYEKL. The CDR3: CASSLGHVETQYF. The CDR3 DNA reads as TGCGCCAGCAGCTTGGGACATGTGGAGACCCAGTACTTC.

This clonotype has more than one count but fewer than ten. The gene calls are TRBV29-1 and TRBJ2-2; 8 bases line up with TRBD1. CDR3 length: 15 residues. J lost 3 bases, V lost 6 bases, and 9 bases had no gene match. Germline lookup yields CDR1 SQVTM and CDR2 ANQGSEA. CDR3 in amino acids: CSVPQGQGYTGELFF. In DNA, the CDR3 is TGCAGCGTCCCCCAAGGACAGGGTTACACCGGGGAGCTGTTTTTT.

The chain employs TRBV11-2 and TRBJ1-1; D gene unclear. The germline V gene has CDR1 SGHAT and CDR2 FQNNGV. Trimming left V 1 base short and J 5 bases short, with 5 bases between. The CDR3 loop spans 12 amino acids. This CDR3 reads CASSLVQTEAFF. The CDR3 nucleotides are TGTGCCAGCAGCTTAGTTCAAACTGAAGCTTTCTTT.

The chain has TRBV7-2 and TRBJ2-1; D remains ambiguous. Germline V CDR1 and CDR2: SGHTA, FQGNSA. Deletions cut 1 base from V and 7 bases from J, with 11 bases between. The CDR3 has 14 amino acids. This CDR3 is CASSLGVQSNEQFF. In DNA, the CDR3 is TGTGCCAGCAGCTTAGGGGTACAATCTAATGAGCAGTTCTTC. Full variable domain (missing parts from reference TRBV7-2 and TRBJ2-1): GAGVSQSPSNKVTEKGKDVELRCDPISGHTALYWYRQSLGQGLEFLIYFQGNSAPDKSGLPSDRFSAERTGGSVSTLTIQRTQQEDSAVYLCASSLGVQSNEQFFGPGTRLTVL.

This chain links TRBV7-2 with TRBJ2-5; a weak D match, TRBD1 (6 bases). V was pared by 5 bases and J by 1 base, with 17 bases between. The germline V gene encodes CDR1 SGHTA and CDR2 FQGNSA. CDR3 length equals 16 residues. The DNA of the CDR3 is TGTGCCAGCAGCCAACCCGGACAGAACCCCCAAGAGACCCAGTACTTC. It encodes CASSQPGQNPQETQYF.

This clonotype was seen many times. This chain connects TRBV7-2 to TRBJ2-7, with TRBD1 as a possible D gene (6 bases). V was clipped by 3 bases and J by 4 bases, with 10 bases between them. The CDR3 is 13 residues long. The germline CDR1 and CDR2 sequences are SGHTA and FQGNSA. For the CDR3, the DNA is TGTGCCAGCAGCTTTCCGAGGGGGTACGAGCAGTACTTC. Translation gives CASSFPRGYEQYF.